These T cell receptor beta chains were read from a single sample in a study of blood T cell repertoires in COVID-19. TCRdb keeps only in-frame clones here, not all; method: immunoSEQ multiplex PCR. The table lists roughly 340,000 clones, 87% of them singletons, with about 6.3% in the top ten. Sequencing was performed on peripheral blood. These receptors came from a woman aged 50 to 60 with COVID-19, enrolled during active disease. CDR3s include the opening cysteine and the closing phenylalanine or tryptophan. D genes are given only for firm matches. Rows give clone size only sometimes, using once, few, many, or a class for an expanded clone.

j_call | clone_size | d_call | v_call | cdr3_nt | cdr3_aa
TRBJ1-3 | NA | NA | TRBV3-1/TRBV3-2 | TGTGCCAGCCGGGGATCTGGAAACACCATATATTTT | CASRGSGNTIYF
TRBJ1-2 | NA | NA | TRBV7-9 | TGTGCCAGCAGCTTCGGGGGGCGAGACTATGGCTACACCTTC | CASSFGGRDYGYTF
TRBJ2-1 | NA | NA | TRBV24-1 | TGTGCCACCAGTGATTTGCGGCAGGGCTACAATGAGCAGTTCTTC | CATSDLRQGYNEQFF
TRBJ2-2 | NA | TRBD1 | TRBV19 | TGTGCCAGTAGTAAGACAGGGGGAAAGGCCGGGGAGCTGTTTTTT | CASSKTGGKAGELFF
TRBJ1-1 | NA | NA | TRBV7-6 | TGTGCCAGCATCAGGTTTTCGGAGGGTAGCACTGAAGCTTTCTTT | CASIRFSEGSTEAFF
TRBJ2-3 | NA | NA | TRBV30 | TGTGCCTGGGCCCCCCGTTTGACAGATACGCAGTATTTT | CAWAPRLTDTQYF
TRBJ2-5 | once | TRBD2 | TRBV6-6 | TGTGCCAGCCATCCCCCAGCGGGAGTTCCTGAGACCCAGTACTTC | CASHPPAGVPETQYF
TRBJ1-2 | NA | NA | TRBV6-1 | TGTGCCAGCAGTGAATTTGAACGGGGGGCGAGCTATGGCTACACCTTC | CASSEFERGASYGYTF
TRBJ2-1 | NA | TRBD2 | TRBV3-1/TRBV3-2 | TGTGCCAGCAGACTTAGGGACTACCCATACAATGAGCAGTTCTTC | CASRLRDYPYNEQFF
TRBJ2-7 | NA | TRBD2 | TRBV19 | TGTGCCAGTAGTATTGTAGCGGGTATTACCGAGCAGTACTTC | CASSIVAGITEQYF
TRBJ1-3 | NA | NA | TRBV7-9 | TGTGCCAGCAGCGACTCTGGGAACACCATATATTTT | CASSDSGNTIYF
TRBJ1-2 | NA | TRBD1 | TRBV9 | TGTGCCAGCAGCGTAGAGACAGGGCGAGCTTATGGCTACACCTTC | CASSVETGRAYGYTF
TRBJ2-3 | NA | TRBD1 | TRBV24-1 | TGTGCCACCAGTGACTCTTTCCCTTCGACAGGGGGTTTCACAGATACGCAGTATTTT | CATSDSFPSTGGFTDTQYF
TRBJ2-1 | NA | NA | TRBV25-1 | TGTGCCAGCAGCGAAATAAGGGGCTACCACAATGAGCAGTTCTTC | CASSEIRGYHNEQFF
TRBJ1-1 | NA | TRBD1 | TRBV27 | TGTGCCAGCAGTCCCAGGACAGGGGCCCCAAGGGCTGAAGCTTTCTTT | CASSPRTGAPRAEAFF
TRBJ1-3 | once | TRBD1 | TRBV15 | TGTGCCACCAGCCCGACAGGGATTCACTCTGGAAACACCATATATTTT | CATSPTGIHSGNTIYF
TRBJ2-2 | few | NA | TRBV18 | TGTGCCAGCTCACCCGGCAGGGTGAACACCGGGGAGCTGTTTTTT | CASSPGRVNTGELFF
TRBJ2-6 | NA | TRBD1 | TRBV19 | TGTGCCAGTAGTATGGGACAGGGTCGGGCCGGGGCCAACGTCCTGACTTTC | CASSMGQGRAGANVLTF
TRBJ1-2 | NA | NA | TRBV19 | TGTGCCAGTAGTTTCGGAGGGTCCCACTATGGCTACACCTTC | CASSFGGSHYGYTF
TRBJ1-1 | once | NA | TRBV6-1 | TGTGCCAGCAGTGAAGTCGCGGACACCTACACTGAAGCTTTCTTT | CASSEVADTYTEAFF
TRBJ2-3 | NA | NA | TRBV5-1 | TGCGCCAGCACATCCTCTGACAGGAGCACAGATACGCAGTATTTT | CASTSSDRSTDTQYF
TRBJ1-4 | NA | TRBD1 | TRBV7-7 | TGTGCTAGCAGCCCGGGACAGGGTTTCGAAAAACTGTTTTTT | CASSPGQGFEKLFF
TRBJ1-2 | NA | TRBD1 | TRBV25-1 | TGTGCCAGCAGTGAATATCTTGTAGGACAGGGAAGCTACACCTTC | CASSEYLVGQGSYTF
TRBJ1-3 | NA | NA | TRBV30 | TGTGCCTGGAGCGGGGTTTTAGGAAACACCATATATTTT | CAWSGVLGNTIYF
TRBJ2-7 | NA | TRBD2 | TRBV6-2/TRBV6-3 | TGTGCCAGCAGTTACATTTGGACTAGCGGGAGGGCCGACGAGCAGTACTTC | CASSYIWTSGRADEQYF
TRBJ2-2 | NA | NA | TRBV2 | TGTGCCAGCAGTGTACTAAGGACAGAGACCGGGGAGCTGTTTTTT | CASSVLRTETGELFF
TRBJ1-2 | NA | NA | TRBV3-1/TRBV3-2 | TGTGCCAGCAGCCAAGTGGGGGCCAACTATGGCTACACCTTC | CASSQVGANYGYTF
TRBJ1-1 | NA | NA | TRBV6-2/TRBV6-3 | TGTGCCAGCAGTATTATGAACACTGAAGCTTTCTTT | CASSIMNTEAFF
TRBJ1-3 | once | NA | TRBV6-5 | TGTGCCAGCAGACAGGGTTTTGGAAACACCATATATTTT | CASRQGFGNTIYF
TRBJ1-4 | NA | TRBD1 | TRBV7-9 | TGTGCCAGCAGGACTTACAGGGGTCGGACTAATGAAAAACTGTTTTTT | CASRTYRGRTNEKLFF
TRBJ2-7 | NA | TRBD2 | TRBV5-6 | TGTGCCAGCAATACCATGATGCGGGGTAGCGGGAGGCCGCAATACGAGCAGTACTTC | CASNTMMRGSGRPQYEQYF
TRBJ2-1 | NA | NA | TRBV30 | TGTGCCTGGAGTGTAGTGAGGACCTACAATGAGCAGTTCTTC | CAWSVVRTYNEQFF
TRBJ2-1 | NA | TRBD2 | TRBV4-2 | TGTGCCAGCAGCCAAGTGTCGGGCGGGAGCAGGTACAATGAGCAGTTCTTC | CASSQVSGGSRYNEQFF
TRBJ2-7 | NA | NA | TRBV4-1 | TGCGCCAGCAGCCACTATCCCGGGTCCTACGAGCAGTACTTC | CASSHYPGSYEQYF
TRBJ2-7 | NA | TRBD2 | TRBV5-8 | TGTGCCAGCAGTTTATCAGGACTAGCCCGATACTACGAGCAGTACTTC | CASSLSGLARYYEQYF
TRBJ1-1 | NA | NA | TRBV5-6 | TGTGCCAGCAGCTTATATAGTGAGGCGTGGGTCGCTGAAGCTTTCTTT | CASSLYSEAWVAEAFF
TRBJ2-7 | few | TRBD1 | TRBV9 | TGTGCCAGCAGCGGGCCCCCCTCCGGGACAGGGCTCTCTCGGGAGCAGTACTTC | CASSGPPSGTGLSREQYF
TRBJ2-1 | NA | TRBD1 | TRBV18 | TGTGCCAGCTCGGAGCAGGGGGCTATCTACAATGAGCAGTTCTTC | CASSEQGAIYNEQFF
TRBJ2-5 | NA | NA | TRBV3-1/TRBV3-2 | TGTGCCAGCAGCCAAACCTCCAGCGGGCAAGAGACCCAGTACTTC | CASSQTSSGQETQYF
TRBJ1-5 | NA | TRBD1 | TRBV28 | TGTGCCAGTGGTTTCGGACAGGGGAATCAGCCCCAGCATTTT | CASGFGQGNQPQHF
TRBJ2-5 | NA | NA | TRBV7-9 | TGTGCCAGCAGCTTAGTCGCGGCCCGGGAGACCCAGTACTTC | CASSLVAARETQYF
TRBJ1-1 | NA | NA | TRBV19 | TGTGCCAGTAGCGACAGGCAGAACACTGAAGCTTTCTTT | CASSDRQNTEAFF
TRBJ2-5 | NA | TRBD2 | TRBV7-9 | TGTGCCAGCAGTCCCGGTAGTTGGGAGGGAGAGACCCAGTACTTC | CASSPGSWEGETQYF
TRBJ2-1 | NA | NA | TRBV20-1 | TGCAGTGCTAGTGCCGGGAGACTCAATGAGCAGTTCTTC | CSASAGRLNEQFF